The clone carrying this TCR beta chain was seen at least ten times. TCRdb reprocessed the reads via MiXCR and lists one record per CDR3 protein. Altogether about 260,000 distinct CDR3 sequences are present, roughly 9% being singletons, with the ten largest covering roughly 16%. These data originate in a study of T cell repertoires in cytomegalovirus infection. The CDR3 loop spans 12 amino acids. The V gene end was trimmed by 4 bases and the J gene end by 9 bases; junction bases not matched to a gene: 2. CDR1 is SGHTA and CDR2 is FQGNSA in the germline V gene. The sequenced sample was PBMCs. The TCR was taken from a human donor in good health (CMV status not recorded). Some clones in this sample may be carry-over from other donors' samples. The V gene is TRBV7-2, the J gene TRBJ2-3, with 9 bases matching TRBD1. DNA of the CDR3: TGTGCCAGCAGCTGGGGGACAGGGACGCAGTATTTT. Its protein is CASSWGTGTQYF. The full variable domain, in which reference TRBV7-2 and TRBJ2-3 provide the parts outside the CDR3, is GAGVSQSPSNKVTEKGKDVELRCDPISGHTALYWYRQSLGQGLEFLIYFQGNSAPDKSGLPSDRFSAERTGGSVSTLTIQRTQQEDSAVYLCASSWGTGTQYFGPGTRLTVL.